The T cell receptor (beta chain) described here comes from a study of blood T cell repertoires in COVID-19. Study details: From the United States, Italy and Spain came samples of acute and convalescent COVID-19. Sources were T cells, B-cell-depleted T cells, or PBMCs; the material itself was cDNA or gDNA.

CDR1 and CDR2 from the germline V gene are SGDLS and YYNGEE. This CDR3 has 15 residues. V lost 3 bases and J lost 4; bases outside the gene matches: 4. Sequencing was performed with immunoSEQ multiplex PCR; in TCRdb, only in-frame clones are kept and a portion is missing. The table lists hundreds of thousands of clones, 65% to 90% of them singletons. The source material was PBMCs or T cells enriched from blood (not recorded which). This sequence was found in a woman between 40 and 50 years old with acute COVID-19. The J gene is TRBJ2-2, the V gene TRBV9; 9 bases are a match to TRBD2. The DNA for the CDR3 is TGTGCCAGCAGCGCAGCGGGGGGAACCACCGGGGAGCTGTTTTTT. Amino acids: CASSAAGGTTGELFF.